Shown below are 2 T cell receptor beta chains from a single sample sequenced in a study of blood T cell repertoires in COVID-19. Clones were read by immunoSEQ multiplex PCR, and TCRdb kept only the in-frame ones, dropping some. Of 150,000 to 200,000 clones in the sample, roughly four fifths were seen once. The sequenced material came from peripheral blood. These receptors were obtained from a man between 60 and 75 years old with active or convalescent COVID-19.

This chain uses TRBV28 with TRBJ1-5; D is perhaps TRBD1 (5 bases). V was trimmed by 6 bases and J by 0 bases, leaving 9 bases between them. Germline V gene sequence: CDR1 MDHEN, CDR2 SYDVKM. There are 14 residues in the CDR3. This CDR3 reads CASSSDSSNQPQHF. CDR3 in DNA: TGTGCCAGCAGCTCCGACAGTAGCAATCAGCCCCAGCATTTT. Drawing the rest from reference TRBV28 and TRBJ1-5, the complete variable domain is DVKVTQSSRYLVKRTGEKVFLECVQDMDHENMFWYRQDPGLGLRLIYFSYDVKMKEKGDIPEGYSVSREKKERFSLILESASTNQTSMYLCASSSDSSNQPQHFGDGTRLSIL.

CDR3 in DNA: TGTGCCAGCAGCCAAGTGAGGGCAGGGGCTAATTCACCCCTCCACTTT. Its translation is CASSQVRAGANSPLHF. The chain combines TRBV4-2 with TRBJ1-6, with D perhaps TRBD1 (6 bases). CDR1 and CDR2 from the germline V gene are LGHNA and YNFKEQ. CDR3 length equals 16 residues. Trimming shortened V by 1 base and J by 6 bases, and 13 bases separated the two germline ends.